The 9 T cell receptor beta chains presented below share a single source sample, sequenced in a study of beta chain features in type 1 diabetes. General study points: Type 1 diabetes patients showed a moderate but significant shortening of TCRB CDR3s in all four CD4+ subsets.

All of the isolated RNA was reverse transcribed, so expressed TCRB transcripts were sequenced. Profiling relied on immunoSEQ multiplex PCR, and the TCRdb table lists in-frame clones only, not all of them. This table has 250,000 or so clones, roughly 20% appearing once. These receptors lack a known antigen. Sequencing was carried out using naive CD4+ T cells from blood. Source of these receptors: a woman between 35 and 50 years old with type 1 diabetes.

This clone appeared a few times. The chain employs TRBV9 and TRBJ2-7; the D gene is possibly TRBD2 (5 bases). Germline lookup yields CDR1 SGDLS and CDR2 YYNGEE. V was pared by 4 bases and J by 7 bases, with 21 bases between. This CDR3 spans 15 amino acids. CDR3 in DNA: TGTGCCAGCAGCCCTAGCCCCCTTGCGGGCCAGGAGCAGTACTTC. Translating it yields CASSPSPLAGQEQYF.

This clone was picked up one time. V usage is TRBV25-1 and J usage is TRBJ2-3; 7 bases map to TRBD1. The CDR3 sequence is 13 residues long. Trimming took 10 bases from V and 4 from J; bases not matched to a gene: 8. From germline, CDR1 is MGHDK and CDR2 SYGVNS. CDR3: CATLKGAADTQYF. The CDR3 DNA reads as TGTGCCACCCTAAAGGGGGCGGCAGATACGCAGTATTTT.

This clone has only a few counts. The chain uses TRBV5-4 and TRBJ1-1; tentatively, D is TRBD1 (5 bases). From germline, CDR1 is SGHNT and CDR2 YYREEE (reference sequence). The CDR3 covers 13 residues. Between the trimmed V and J ends, which lost 4 bases and 4 bases, there was a span of 11 bases. Written as DNA, the CDR3 is TGTGCCAGCAGCCCGGTGGGGCCCACTGAAGCTTTCTTT. This sequence encodes CASSPVGPTEAFF.

The chain combines TRBV5-1 with TRBJ2-1; TRBD2 matches at 8 bases. The CDR3 consists of 17 residues. CDR1 is SGHRS, CDR2 YFSETQ, per germline. J lost 8 bases, V lost 1 base, and 14 bases had no gene match. The CDR3: CASSLPEGGGGLDEQFF. The DNA of the CDR3 is TGCGCCAGCAGCTTGCCTGAGGGCGGCGGGGGGTTGGATGAGCAGTTCTTC. Full variable domain (missing parts from reference TRBV5-1 and TRBJ2-1): KAGVTQTPRYLIKTRGQQVTLSCSPISGHRSVSWYQQTPGQGLQFLFEYFSETQRNKGNFPGRFSGRQFSNSRSEMNVSTLELGDSALYLCASSLPEGGGGLDEQFFGPGTRLTVL.

The rearrangement joins TRBV5-1 to TRBJ2-5, with 10 nucleotides matching TRBD1. Losses at the gene ends were 1 base for V and 5 bases for J; bases not matched to a gene: 5. The germline CDR1 and CDR2 sequences are SGHRS and YFSETQ. CDR3 length: 15 residues. CDR3 loop: CASSLTTGGVETQYF. CDR3 DNA: TGCGCCAGCAGCTTGACGACAGGGGGCGTTGAGACCCAGTACTTC.

V is TRBV30 and J is TRBJ1-2, with D possibly TRBD1 on 5 matching bases. This CDR3 is built from 14 residues. Between the trimmed V and J ends, which lost 0 bases and 7 bases, there was a span of 15 bases. Germline assignment: CDR1 GTSNPN and CDR2 SVGIG (reference sequence). The CDR3 nucleotides are TGTGCCTGGAGTGTTCGGCAGGCTAGGGGTGGCTACACCTTC. As protein: CAWSVRQARGGYTF.

This clone was picked up one time. V and J are TRBV6-5 and TRBJ2-5, with 10 bases aligning to TRBD1. The ends lost 7 bases at V and 5 bases at J; junction bases unmatched: 7. Germline V CDR1 and CDR2: MNHEY, SVGAGI. The CDR3 consists of 14 residues. In nucleotides, the CDR3 is TGTGCCAGCACCCCGACAGGGGGCAGGGAGACCCAGTACTTC. Its protein is CASTPTGGRETQYF.

V usage is TRBV4-1 and J usage is TRBJ2-1, with 12 bases identical to TRBD2. CDR1 and CDR2 from the germline V gene are MGHRA and YSYEKL. CDR3 length equals 16 residues. J lost 9 bases, V lost 2 bases, and 8 bases had no gene match. The CDR3 protein is CASSQPPRTSGIEQFF. DNA for the CDR3: TGCGCCAGCAGCCAACCCCCACGGACTAGCGGGATTGAGCAGTTCTTC.

The sample holds a few counts of this clone. This sequence joins TRBV7-3 and TRBJ2-7, with 7 bases lining up with TRBD1. The V gene's germline CDR1 is SGHTA and CDR2 FQGTGA. V lost 4 bases, J lost 2 bases, and 5 bases stayed unmatched. This CDR3 comprises 14 residues. The CDR3 region is CASSSWDRPYEQYF. CDR3 sequence (DNA): TGTGCCAGCAGCTCCTGGGACAGACCCTACGAGCAGTACTTC.